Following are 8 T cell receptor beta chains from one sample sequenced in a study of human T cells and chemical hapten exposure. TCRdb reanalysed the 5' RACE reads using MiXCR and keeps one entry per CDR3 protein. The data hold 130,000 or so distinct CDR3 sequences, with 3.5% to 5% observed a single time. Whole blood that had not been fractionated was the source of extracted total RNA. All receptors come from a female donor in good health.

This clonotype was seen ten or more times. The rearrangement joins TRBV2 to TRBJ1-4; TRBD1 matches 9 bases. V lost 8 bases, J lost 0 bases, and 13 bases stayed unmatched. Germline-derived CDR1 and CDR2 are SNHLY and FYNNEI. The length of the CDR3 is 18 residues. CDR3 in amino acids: CASHIQGAGATTNEKLFF. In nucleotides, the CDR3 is TGTGCCAGCCACATACAGGGGGCGGGGGCGACAACTAATGAAAAACTGTTTTTT. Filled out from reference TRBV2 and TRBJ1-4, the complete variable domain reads EPEVTQTPSHQVTQMGQEVILRCVPISNHLYFYWYRQILGQKVEFLVSFYNNEISEKSEIFDDQFSVERPDGSNFTLKIRSTKLEDSAMYFCASHIQGAGATTNEKLFFGSGTQLSVL.

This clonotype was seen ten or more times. CDR3 amino acids: CASGLVPGPKDYNEQFF. The CDR3 DNA is TGTGCTAGTGGTTTGGTACCTGGACCCAAGGACTACAATGAGCAGTTCTTC. This chain connects TRBV12-5 to TRBJ2-1; no clear D. Germline V gives CDR1 LGHNT, CDR2 FRNRAP. Trimming took 0 bases from V and 3 from J, leaving 15 bases between them. The CDR3 sequence is 17 residues long.

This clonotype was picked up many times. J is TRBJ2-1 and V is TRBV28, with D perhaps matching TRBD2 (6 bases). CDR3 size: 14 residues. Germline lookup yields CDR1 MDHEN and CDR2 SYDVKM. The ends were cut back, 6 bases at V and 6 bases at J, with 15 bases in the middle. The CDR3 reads CASSPGWGVNEQFF. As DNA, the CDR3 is TGTGCCAGCAGCCCCGGATGGGGGGTCAATGAGCAGTTCTTC.

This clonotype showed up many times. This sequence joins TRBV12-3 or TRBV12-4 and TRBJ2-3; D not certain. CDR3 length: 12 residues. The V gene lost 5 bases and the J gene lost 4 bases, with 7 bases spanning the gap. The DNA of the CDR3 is TGTGCCAGCAGTCCTCGAGCAGATACGCAGTATTTT. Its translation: CASSPRADTQYF.

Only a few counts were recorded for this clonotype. The CDR3, as DNA: TGTGCCAGCAGTTTCCTCCGGGCCACAAATCAGCCCCAGCATTTT. Translating gives CASSFLRATNQPQHF. The chain links TRBV6-2 or TRBV6-3 to TRBJ1-5; D call uncertain. The CDR3 spans 15 residues. Germline CDR1 reads MNHEY; CDR2 reads SVGEGT. V was clipped by 4 bases and J by 4 bases, with 14 bases between them.

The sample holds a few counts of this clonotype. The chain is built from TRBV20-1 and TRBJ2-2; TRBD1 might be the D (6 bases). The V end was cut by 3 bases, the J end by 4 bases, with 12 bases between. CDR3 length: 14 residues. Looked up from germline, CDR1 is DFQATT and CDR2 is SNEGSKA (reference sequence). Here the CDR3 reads CSASSQGSTGELFF. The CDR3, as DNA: TGCAGTGCTAGTTCACAGGGATCCACCGGGGAGCTGTTTTTT.

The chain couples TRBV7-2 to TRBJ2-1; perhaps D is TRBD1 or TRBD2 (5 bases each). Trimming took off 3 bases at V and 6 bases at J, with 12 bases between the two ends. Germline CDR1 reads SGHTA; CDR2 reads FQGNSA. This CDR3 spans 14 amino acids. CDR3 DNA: TGTGCCAGCAGCTTCCCGGGACGAGGCAATGAGCAGTTCTTC. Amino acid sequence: CASSFPGRGNEQFF.

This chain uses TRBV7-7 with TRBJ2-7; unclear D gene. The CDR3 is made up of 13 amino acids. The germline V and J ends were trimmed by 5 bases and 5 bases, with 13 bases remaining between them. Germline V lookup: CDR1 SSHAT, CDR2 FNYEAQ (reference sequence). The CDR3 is CASSRLPPDEQYF. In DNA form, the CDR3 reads TGTGCCAGCAGCCGTTTGCCGCCCGACGAGCAGTACTTC.